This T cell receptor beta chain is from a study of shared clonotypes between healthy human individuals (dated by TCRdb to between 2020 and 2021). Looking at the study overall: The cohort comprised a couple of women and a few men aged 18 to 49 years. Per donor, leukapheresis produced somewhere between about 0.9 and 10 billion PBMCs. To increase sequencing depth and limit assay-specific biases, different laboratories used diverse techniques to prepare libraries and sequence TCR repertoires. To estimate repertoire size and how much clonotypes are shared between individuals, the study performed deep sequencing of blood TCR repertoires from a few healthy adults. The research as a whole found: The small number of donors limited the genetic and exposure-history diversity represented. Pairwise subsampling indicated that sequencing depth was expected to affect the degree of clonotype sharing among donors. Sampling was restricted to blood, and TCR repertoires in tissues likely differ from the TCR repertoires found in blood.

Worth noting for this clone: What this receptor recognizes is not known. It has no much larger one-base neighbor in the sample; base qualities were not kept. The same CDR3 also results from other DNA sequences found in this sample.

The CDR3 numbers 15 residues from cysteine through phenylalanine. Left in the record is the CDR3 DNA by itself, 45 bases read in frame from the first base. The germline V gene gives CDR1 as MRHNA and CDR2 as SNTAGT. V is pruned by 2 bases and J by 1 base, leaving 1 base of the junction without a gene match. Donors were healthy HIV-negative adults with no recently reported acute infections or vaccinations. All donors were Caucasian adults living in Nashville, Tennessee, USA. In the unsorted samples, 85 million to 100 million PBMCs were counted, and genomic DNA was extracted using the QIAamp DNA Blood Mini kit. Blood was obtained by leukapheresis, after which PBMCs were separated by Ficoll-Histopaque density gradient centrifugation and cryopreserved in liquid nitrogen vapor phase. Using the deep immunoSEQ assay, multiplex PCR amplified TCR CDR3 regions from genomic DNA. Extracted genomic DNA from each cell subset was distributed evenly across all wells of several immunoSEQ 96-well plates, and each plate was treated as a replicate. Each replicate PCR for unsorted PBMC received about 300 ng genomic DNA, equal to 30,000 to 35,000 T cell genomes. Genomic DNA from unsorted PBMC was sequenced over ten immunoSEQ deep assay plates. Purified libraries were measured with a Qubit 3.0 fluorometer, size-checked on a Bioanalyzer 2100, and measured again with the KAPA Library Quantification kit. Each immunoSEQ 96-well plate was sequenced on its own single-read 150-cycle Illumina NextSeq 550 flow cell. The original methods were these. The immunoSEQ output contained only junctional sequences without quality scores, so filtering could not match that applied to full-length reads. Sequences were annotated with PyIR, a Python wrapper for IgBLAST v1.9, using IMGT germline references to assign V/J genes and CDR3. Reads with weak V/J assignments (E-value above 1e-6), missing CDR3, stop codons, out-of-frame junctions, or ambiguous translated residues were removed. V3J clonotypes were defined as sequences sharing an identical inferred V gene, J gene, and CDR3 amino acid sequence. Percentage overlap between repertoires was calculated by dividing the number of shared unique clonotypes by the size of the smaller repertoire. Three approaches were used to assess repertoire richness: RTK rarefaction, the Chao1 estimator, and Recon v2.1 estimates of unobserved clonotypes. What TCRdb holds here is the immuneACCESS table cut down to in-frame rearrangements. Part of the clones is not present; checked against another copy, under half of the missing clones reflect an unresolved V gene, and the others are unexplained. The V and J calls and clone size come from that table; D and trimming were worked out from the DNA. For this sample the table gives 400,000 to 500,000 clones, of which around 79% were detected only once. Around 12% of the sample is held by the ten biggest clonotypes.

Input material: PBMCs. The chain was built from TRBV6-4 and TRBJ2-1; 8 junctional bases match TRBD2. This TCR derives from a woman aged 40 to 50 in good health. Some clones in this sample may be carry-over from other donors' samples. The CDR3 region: CASSDIAGSYNEQFF. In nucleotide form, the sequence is TGTGCCAGCAGTGACATAGCGGGGTCCTACAATGAGCAGTTCTTC.